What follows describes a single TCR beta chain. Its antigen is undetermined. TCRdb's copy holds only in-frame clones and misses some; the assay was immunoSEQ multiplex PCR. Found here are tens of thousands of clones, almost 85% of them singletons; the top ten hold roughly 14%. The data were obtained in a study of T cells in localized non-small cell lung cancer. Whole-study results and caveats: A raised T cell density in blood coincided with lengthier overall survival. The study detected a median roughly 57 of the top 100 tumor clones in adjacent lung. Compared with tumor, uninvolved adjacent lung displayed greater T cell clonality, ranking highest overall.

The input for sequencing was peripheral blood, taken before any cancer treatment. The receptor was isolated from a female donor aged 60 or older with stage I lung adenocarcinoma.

CDR3 in DNA: TGTGCCAGCAGCTTGGACCAGAACACTGAAGCTTTCTTT. Protein: CASSLDQNTEAFF. The chain recombines TRBV5-4 with TRBJ1-1; D gene unclear. Trimming pared 0 bases from V and 1 base from J, leaving 4 bases between. Germline-derived CDR1 and CDR2 are SGHNT and YYREEE (reference sequence). The CDR3 spans 13 residues.